This T cell receptor (beta chain) appears in the sequencing data of a study of OX40 agonist ivuxolimab in advanced cancers. Study information: Three patients got partial responses; one had hepatocellular carcinoma and two had cutaneous melanoma.

Libraries were prepared by immunoSEQ multiplex PCR; TCRdb keeps only in-frame clonotypes and omits some of them. The sample lists over 55,000 clones, 65% to 90% occurring once. With respect to this clone: Its antigen is still unknown.

Germline CDR1 is LNHDA and CDR2 is SQIVND (reference sequence). The length of the CDR3 is 13 residues. The V and J ends lost 3 bases and 6 bases respectively, with 10 bases between them. General study findings and limits: Among the nonresponders, some also had low normalized T-cell clonal expansion.

This sequence joins TRBV19 and TRBJ2-3; a weak D match, TRBD2 (5 bases). Specimen: CD4+ or CD8+ T cells sorted from blood, collected in a trial of the OX40 agonist ivuxolimab. The clonotype was recovered from an adult with an advanced solid tumor such as melanoma, head and neck, liver or kidney cancer. CDR3 coding DNA: TGTGCCAGTAGTATCGGGAAGGTTGATACGCAGTATTTT. Translating it yields CASSIGKVDTQYF. The whole variable domain, remainder taken from reference TRBV19 and TRBJ2-3, is DGGITQSPKYLFRKEGQNVTLSCEQNLNHDAMYWYRQDPGQGLRLIYYSQIVNDFQKGDIAEGYSVSREKKESFPLTVTSAQKNPTAFYLCASSIGKVDTQYFGPGTRLTVL.